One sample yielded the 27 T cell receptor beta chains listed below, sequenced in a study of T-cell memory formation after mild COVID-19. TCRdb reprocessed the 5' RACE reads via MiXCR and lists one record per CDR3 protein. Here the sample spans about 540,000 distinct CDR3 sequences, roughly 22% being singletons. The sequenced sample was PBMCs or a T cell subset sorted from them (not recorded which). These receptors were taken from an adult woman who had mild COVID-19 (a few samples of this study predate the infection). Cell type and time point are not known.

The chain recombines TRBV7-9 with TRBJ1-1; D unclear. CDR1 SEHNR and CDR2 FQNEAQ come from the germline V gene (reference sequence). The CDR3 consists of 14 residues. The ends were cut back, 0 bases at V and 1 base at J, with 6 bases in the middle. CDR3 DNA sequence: TGTGCCAGCAGCTTAGCCCGGGAGAACACTGAAGCTTTCTTT. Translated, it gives CASSLARENTEAFF.

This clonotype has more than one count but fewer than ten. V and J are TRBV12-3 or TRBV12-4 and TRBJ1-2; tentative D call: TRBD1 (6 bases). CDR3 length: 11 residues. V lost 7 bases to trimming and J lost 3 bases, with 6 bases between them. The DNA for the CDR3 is TGTGCCAGCACAGGGGACTATGGCTACACCTTC. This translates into CASTGDYGYTF.

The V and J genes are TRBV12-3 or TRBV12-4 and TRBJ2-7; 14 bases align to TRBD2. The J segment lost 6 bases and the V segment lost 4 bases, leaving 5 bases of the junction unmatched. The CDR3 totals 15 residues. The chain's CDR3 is CASSSRLAGGREQYF. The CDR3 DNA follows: TGTGCCAGCAGTTCTCGACTAGCGGGGGGGCGCGAGCAGTACTTC.

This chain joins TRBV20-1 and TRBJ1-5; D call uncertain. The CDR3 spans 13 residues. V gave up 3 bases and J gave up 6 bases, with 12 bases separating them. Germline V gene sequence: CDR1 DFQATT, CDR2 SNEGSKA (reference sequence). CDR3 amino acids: CSARVAALQPQHF. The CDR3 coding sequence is TGCAGTGCTAGGGTGGCCGCGCTTCAGCCCCAGCATTTT.

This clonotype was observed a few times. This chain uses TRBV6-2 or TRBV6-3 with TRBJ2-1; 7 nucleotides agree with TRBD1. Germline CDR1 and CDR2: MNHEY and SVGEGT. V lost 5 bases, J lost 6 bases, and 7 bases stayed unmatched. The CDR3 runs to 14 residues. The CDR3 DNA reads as TGTGCCAGCAGTCAGCCCGGGACAGTCAATGAGCAGTTCTTC. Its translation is CASSQPGTVNEQFF.

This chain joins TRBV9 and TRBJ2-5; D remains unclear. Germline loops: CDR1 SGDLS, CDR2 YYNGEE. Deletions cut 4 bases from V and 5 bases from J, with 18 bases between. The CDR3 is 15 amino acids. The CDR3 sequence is CASSPRDGFRETQYF. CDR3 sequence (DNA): TGTGCCAGCAGCCCGCGCGACGGGTTCCGTGAGACCCAGTACTTC.

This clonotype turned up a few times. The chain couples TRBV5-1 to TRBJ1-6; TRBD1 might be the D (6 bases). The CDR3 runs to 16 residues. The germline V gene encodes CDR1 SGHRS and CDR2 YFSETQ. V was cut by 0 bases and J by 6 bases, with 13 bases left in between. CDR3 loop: CASSLASGAVNSPLHF. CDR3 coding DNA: TGCGCCAGCAGCTTGGCGTCAGGGGCAGTTAATTCACCCCTCCACTTT.

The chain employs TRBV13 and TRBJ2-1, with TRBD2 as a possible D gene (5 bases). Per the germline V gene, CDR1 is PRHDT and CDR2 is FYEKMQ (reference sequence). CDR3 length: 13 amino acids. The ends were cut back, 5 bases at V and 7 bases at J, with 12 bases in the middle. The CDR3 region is CASSLPSGNEQFF. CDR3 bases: TGTGCCAGCAGCCTCCCCTCGGGGAATGAGCAGTTCTTC.

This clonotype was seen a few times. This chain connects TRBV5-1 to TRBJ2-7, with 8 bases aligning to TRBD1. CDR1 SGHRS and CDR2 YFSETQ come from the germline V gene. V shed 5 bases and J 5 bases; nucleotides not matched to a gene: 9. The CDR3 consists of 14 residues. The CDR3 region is CASSPRGQWDEQYF. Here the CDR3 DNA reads TGCGCCAGCAGTCCCAGGGGGCAGTGGGACGAGCAGTACTTC.

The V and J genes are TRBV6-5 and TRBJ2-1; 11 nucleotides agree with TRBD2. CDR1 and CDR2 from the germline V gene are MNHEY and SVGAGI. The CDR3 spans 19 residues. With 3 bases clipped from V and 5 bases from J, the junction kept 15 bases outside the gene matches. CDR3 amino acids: CASSYRVGVAGGPNNEQFF. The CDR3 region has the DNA TGTGCCAGCAGTTATCGGGTCGGAGTAGCGGGAGGGCCCAACAATGAGCAGTTCTTC.

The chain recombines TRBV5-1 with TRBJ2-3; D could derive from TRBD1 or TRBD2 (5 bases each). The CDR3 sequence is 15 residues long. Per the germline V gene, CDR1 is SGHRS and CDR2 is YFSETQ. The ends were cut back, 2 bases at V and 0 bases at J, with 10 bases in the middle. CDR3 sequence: CASSFGWGSTDTQYF. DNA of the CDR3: TGCGCCAGCAGCTTCGGTTGGGGGAGCACAGATACGCAGTATTTT.

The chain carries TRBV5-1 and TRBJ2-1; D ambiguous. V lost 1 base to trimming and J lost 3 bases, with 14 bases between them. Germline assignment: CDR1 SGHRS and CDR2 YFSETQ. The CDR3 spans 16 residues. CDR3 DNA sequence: TGCGCCAGCAGCTTGAATGCCACACCCCGCTACAATGAGCAGTTCTTC. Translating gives CASSLNATPRYNEQFF.

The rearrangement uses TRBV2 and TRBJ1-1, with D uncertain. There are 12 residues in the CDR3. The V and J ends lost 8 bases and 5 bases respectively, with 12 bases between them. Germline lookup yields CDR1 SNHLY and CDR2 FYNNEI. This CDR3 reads CASEPDRTEAFF. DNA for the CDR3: TGTGCCAGCGAACCCGATAGGACTGAAGCTTTCTTT.

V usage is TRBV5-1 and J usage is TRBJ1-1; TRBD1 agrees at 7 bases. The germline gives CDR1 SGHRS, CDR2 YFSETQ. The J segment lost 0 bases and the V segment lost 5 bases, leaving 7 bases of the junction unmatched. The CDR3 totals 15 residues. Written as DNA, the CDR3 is TGCGCCAGCAGGGTGACAGGGCCTTTGAACACTGAAGCTTTCTTT. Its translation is CASRVTGPLNTEAFF.

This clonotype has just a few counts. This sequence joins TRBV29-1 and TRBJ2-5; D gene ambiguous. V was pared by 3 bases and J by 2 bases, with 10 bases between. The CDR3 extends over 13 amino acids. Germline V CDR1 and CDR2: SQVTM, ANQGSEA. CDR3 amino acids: CSVEASNQETQYF. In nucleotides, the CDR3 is TGCAGCGTTGAGGCCAGTAATCAAGAGACCCAGTACTTC.

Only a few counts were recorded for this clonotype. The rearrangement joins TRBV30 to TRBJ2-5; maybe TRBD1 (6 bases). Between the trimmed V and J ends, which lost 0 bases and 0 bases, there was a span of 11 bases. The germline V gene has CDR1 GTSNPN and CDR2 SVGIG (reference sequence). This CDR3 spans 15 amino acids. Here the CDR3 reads CAWSVGGMYQETQYF. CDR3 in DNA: TGTGCCTGGAGTGTAGGGGGAATGTACCAAGAGACCCAGTACTTC.

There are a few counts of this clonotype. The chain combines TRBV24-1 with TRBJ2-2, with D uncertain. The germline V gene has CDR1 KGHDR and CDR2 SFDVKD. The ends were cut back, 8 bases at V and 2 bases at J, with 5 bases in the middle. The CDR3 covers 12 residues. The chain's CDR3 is CATNGNTGELFF. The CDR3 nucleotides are TGTGCCACCAACGGAAACACCGGGGAGCTGTTTTTT.

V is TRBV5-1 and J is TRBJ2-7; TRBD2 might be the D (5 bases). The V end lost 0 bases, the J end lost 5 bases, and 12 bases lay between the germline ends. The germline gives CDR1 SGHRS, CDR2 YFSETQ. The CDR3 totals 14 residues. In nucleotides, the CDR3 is TGCGCCAGCAGCTTGGGTACTAGTACCAACGAGCAGTACTTC. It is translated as CASSLGTSTNEQYF. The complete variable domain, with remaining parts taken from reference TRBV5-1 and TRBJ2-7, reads KAGVTQTPRYLIKTRGQQVTLSCSPISGHRSVSWYQQTPGQGLQFLFEYFSETQRNKGNFPGRFSGRQFSNSRSEMNVSTLELGDSALYLCASSLGTSTNEQYFGPGTRLTVT.

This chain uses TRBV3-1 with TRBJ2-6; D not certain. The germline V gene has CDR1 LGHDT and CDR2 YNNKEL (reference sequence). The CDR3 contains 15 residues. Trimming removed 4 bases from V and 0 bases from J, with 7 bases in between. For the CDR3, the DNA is TGTGCCAGCAGCCTCGGAATCTCTGGGGCCAACGTCCTGACTTTC. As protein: CASSLGISGANVLTF.

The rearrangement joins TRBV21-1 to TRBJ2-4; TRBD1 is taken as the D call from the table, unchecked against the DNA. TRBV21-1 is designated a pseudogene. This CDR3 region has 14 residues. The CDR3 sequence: CASTRDRAKNIQYF. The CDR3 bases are TGTGCCAGCACAAGGGACAGGGCCAAAAACATTCAGTACTTC.

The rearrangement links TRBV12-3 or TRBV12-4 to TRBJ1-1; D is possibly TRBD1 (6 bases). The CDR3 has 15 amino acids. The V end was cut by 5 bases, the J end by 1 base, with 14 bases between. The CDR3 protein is CASSHHRQANTEAFF. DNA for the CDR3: TGTGCCAGCAGTCACCACAGACAGGCGAACACTGAAGCTTTCTTT.

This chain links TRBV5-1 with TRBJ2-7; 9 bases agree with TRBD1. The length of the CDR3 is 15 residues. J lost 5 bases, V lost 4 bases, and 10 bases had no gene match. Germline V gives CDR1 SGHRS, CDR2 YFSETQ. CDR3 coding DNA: TGCGCCAGCAGCCTCGCCGGGACAGGGACCCACGAGCAGTACTTC. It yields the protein CASSLAGTGTHEQYF.

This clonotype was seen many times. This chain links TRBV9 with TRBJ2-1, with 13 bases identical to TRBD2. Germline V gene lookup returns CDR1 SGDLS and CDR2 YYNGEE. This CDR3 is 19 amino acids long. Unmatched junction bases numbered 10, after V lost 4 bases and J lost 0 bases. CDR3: CASSPGGLAGSSSYNEQFF. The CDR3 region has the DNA TGTGCCAGCAGCCCTGGGGGACTAGCGGGATCGAGCTCCTACAATGAGCAGTTCTTC.

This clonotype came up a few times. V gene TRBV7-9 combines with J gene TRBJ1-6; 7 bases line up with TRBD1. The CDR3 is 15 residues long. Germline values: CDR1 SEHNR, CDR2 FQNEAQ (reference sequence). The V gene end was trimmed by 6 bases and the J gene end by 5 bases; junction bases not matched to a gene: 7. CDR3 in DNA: TGTGCCAGCAGATTGGGACAGAGCAATAATTCACCCCTCCACTTT. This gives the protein CASRLGQSNNSPLHF.

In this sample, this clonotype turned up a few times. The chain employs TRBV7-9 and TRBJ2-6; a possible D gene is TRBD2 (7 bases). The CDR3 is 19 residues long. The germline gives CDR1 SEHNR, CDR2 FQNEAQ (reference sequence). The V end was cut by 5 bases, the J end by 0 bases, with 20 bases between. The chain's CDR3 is CASSVLRGGVFSGANVLTF. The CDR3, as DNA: TGTGCCAGCAGCGTCCTTAGAGGGGGGGTCTTCTCTGGGGCCAACGTCCTGACTTTC.

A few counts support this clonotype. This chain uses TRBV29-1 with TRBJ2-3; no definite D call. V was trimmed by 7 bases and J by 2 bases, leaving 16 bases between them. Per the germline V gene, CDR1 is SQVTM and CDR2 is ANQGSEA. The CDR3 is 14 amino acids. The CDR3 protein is CSALGRPPTDTQYF. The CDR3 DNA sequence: TGCAGCGCCCTGGGAAGGCCTCCCACAGATACGCAGTATTTT.

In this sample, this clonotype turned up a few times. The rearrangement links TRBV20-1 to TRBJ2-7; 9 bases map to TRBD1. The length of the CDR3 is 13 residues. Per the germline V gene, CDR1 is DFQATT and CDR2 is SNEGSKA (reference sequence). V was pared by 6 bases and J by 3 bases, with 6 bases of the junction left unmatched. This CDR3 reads CSATGTGRYEQYF. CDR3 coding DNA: TGCAGTGCAACCGGGACAGGGCGCTACGAGCAGTACTTC.